This T cell receptor beta chain emerged from a study of T cell responses to AZD1222 COVID-19 vaccine. The protocol was immunoSEQ multiplex PCR, while the TCRdb copy is restricted to in-frame clones and leaves out a portion. This sample has roughly 30,000 clones, with about four fifths found just once. The study's findings and limits: Repertoire samples came only from after the peak T cell response.

This clone was detected only a few times. Its specificity is not known. Sequencing used peripheral blood, obtained 28 days after the second AZD1222 dose. The source of this sequence is an adult who received the AZD1222 COVID-19 vaccine.

The CDR3 DNA reads TGTGCCAGCTCATCAACTAGCGGGGTGACAGATACGCAGTATTTT. It encodes CASSSTSGVTDTQYF. This chain links TRBV18 with TRBJ2-3; 10 nucleotides match TRBD2. This CDR3 has 15 amino acids. With V trimmed by 5 bases and J by 3 bases, 5 bases remained unmatched. Germline V lookup: CDR1 KGHSH, CDR2 LQKENI.